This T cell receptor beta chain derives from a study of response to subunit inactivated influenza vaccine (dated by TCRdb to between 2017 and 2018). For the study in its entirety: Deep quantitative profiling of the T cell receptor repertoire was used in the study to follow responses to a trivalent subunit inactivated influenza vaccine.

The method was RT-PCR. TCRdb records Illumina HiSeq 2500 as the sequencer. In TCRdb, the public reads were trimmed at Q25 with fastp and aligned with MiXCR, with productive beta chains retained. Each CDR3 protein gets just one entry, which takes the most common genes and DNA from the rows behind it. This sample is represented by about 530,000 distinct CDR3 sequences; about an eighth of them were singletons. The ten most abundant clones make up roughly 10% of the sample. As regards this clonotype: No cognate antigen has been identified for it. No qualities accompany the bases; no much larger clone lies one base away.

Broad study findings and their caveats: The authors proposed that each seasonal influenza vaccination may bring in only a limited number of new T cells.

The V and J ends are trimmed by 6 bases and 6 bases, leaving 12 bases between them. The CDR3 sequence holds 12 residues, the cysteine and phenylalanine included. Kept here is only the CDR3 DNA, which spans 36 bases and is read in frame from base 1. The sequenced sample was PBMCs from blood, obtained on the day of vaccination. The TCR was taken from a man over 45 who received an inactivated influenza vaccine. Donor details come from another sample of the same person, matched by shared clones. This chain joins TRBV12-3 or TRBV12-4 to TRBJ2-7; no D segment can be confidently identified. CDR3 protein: CASRGQGVEQYF. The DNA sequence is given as TGTGCCAGCAGGGGCCAAGGTGTCGAGCAGTACTTC.